This paragraph reports one T cell receptor beta chain. What it recognizes is unknown. The sample belongs to a study of shared clonotypes between healthy human individuals. In the study overall: Aged 18 to 49, the donors were a couple of women and a few men.

Overall study results and limits: In general, naive subsets displayed greater estimated richness than memory subsets did.

Libraries were prepared by immunoSEQ multiplex PCR; TCRdb keeps only in-frame clonotypes and omits some of them. The table lists millions of clones, 85% to 95% of them singletons. The clonotype originates from a young man in good health. Sequencing input: naive CD4+ T cells sorted from blood. As for subset: CD45RA+ positively selected.

The DNA for the CDR3 is TGCGCCAGCAGCGCAGGGAGCTCTGGGGCCAACGTCCTGACTTTC. Residues: CASSAGSSGANVLTF. The chain uses TRBV5-1 and TRBJ2-6; D may match TRBD1 or TRBD2 (5 bases each). This CDR3 has 15 residues. Germline-derived CDR1 and CDR2 are SGHRS and YFSETQ. Trimming removed 4 bases from V and 0 bases from J, with 8 bases in between.